These T cell receptor beta chains were read from a single sample in a study of shared clonotypes between healthy human individuals. TCRdb's copy holds only in-frame clones and misses some; the assay was immunoSEQ multiplex PCR. The sample has more than 1 million clones; 78% are singletons. Sequencing input: memory CD4+ T cells from PBMCs. The receptors stem from a man aged 18 to 29 in good health. Some clones in this sample may be carry-over from other donors' samples. CDR3s include the opening cysteine and the closing phenylalanine or tryptophan. The order of the fields is J gene, D gene, V gene, clone size, CDR3 DNA, CDR3 protein. The D gene is left open where the match is weak. Some rows have no size entry. The others give once, few or many, or a class for an expanded clone.

>TRBJ1-4|-|TRBV2|few
TGTGCCAGCAGGAGGGAAAAACTGTTTTTT
CASRREKLFF
>TRBJ1-1|TRBD1|TRBV12-5|once
TGTGCTAGTGGTGAACAGGGACAGGGAAGGCCTGAAGCTTTCTTT
CASGEQGQGRPEAFF
>TRBJ2-1|-|TRBV10-3|-
TGTGCCATCGTCGGTAGCTCCTACAATGAGCAGTTCTTC
CAIVGSSYNEQFF
>TRBJ2-7|TRBD1|TRBV7-2|-
TGTGCCAGCAGATTTCGGGACAGGAGCTCCTACGAGCAGTACTTC
CASRFRDRSSYEQYF
>TRBJ1-2|TRBD1|TRBV2|-
TGTGCCAGCAGTCCGGGACAGGGGATAATTGGCTACACCTTC
CASSPGQGIIGYTF
>TRBJ1-5|-|TRBV7-8|many
TGTGCCAGCAGCTCGGGCGGGGGGCCGGGGCAGCCCCAGCATTTT
CASSSGGGPGQPQHF
>TRBJ2-2|TRBD1|TRBV4-1|once
TGCGCCAGCAGCCTGGGACAGGCGAACACCGGGGAGCTGTTTTTT
CASSLGQANTGELFF
>TRBJ2-7|-|TRBV6-5|-
TGTGCCAGCAGTAAGGAGCCGGAACTCGTCGACGAGCAGTACTTC
CASSKEPELVDEQYF
>TRBJ2-7|-|TRBV6-5|-
TGTGCCAGCACCCAGGGTTACGAGCAGTACTTC
CASTQGYEQYF
>TRBJ1-2|-|TRBV27|many
TGTGCCAGCAGTCCATTCATTAACTATGGCTACACCTTC
CASSPFINYGYTF
>TRBJ2-1|-|TRBV7-2|-
TGTGCCAGCAGCTCAGGTACGTATAGTGAGCAGTTCTTC
CASSSGTYSEQFF
>TRBJ2-1|TRBD1|TRBV19|-
TGCGCCTCAGGGACAGGGTATCTCCGCTCCTACAATGAGCAGTTCTTC
CASGTGYLRSYNEQFF
>TRBJ2-7|-|TRBV5-6|-
TGTGCCAGCAGCGTACTCCAGGGGGGCCCCTACGAGCAGTACTTC
CASSVLQGGPYEQYF
>TRBJ2-7|-|TRBV5-4|-
TGTGCCAGCAGCTCAGGGGTTAGCGAGCAGTACTTC
CASSSGVSEQYF
>TRBJ1-1|-|TRBV7-2|-
TGTGCCAGCAGCTTAGTCGGACAGACGAACACTGAAGCTTTCTTT
CASSLVGQTNTEAFF
>TRBJ2-3|TRBD2|TRBV11-2|-
TGTGCCAGCAGCTTAGTTTTGGCGGGAGGCACAGATACGCAGTATTTT
CASSLVLAGGTDTQYF
>TRBJ2-6|-|TRBV10-3|-
TGTGCCATCAGTGAGTCACGAAGTGGGGCCAACGTCCTGACTTTC
CAISESRSGANVLTF
>TRBJ1-2|-|TRBV5-1|-
TGCGCCAGCAGCCCCGGCTCTGGGTATGATGGCTACACCTTC
CASSPGSGYDGYTF
>TRBJ2-7|-|TRBV21-1|-
TGTGCCAGCAGCACCCGGGGCCCATCCCTCCACTACGAGCAGTACTTC
CASSTRGPSLHYEQYF
>TRBJ1-1|-|TRBV19|-
TGTGCCAGTAGTATACGGTGGAACACTGAAGCTTTCTTT
CASSIRWNTEAFF
>TRBJ2-5|TRBD1|TRBV7-8|-
TGTGCCAGCAGCCGAGGACAGGGTCAAGAGACCCAGTACTTC
CASSRGQGQETQYF
>TRBJ2-7|-|TRBV27|few
TGTGCCAGCAGTTCTCGGCGAGACGGTACCTACGAGCAGTACTTC
CASSSRRDGTYEQYF
>TRBJ2-1|-|TRBV25-1|-
TGTGCCAGCAGTGAGTCGGGATGGTACAATGAGCAGTTCTTC
CASSESGWYNEQFF
>TRBJ2-7|-|TRBV7-3|-
TGTGCCAGCAGCTTAGAAGGACAGCACACCTACGAGCAGTACTTC
CASSLEGQHTYEQYF
>TRBJ2-2|-|TRBV7-7|-
TGTGCCAGCAGCACCGTAACCACCGGGGAGCTGTTTTTT
CASSTVTTGELFF
>TRBJ2-3|TRBD2|TRBV5-1|-
TGCGCCAGCAGCCAGACTAGCGCCACAGATACGCAGTATTTT
CASSQTSATDTQYF
>TRBJ2-7|-|TRBV28|-
TGTGCCAGCGCCGGGTCGGGCACTCCTGGCACCTACGAGCAGTACTTC
CASAGSGTPGTYEQYF
>TRBJ1-1|-|TRBV9|-
TGTGCCAGCAGCGGATCTGGCGGACAGTTGGTTCGGGCTTTCTTT
CASSGSGGQLVRAFF
>TRBJ2-6|-|TRBV4-3|-
TGCGCCAGCAGCCAAGTTTATCGGGGAGCCGGGGCCAACGTCCTGACTTTC
CASSQVYRGAGANVLTF
>TRBJ1-5|-|TRBV7-8|-
TGTGCCAGCAGCTTAGGTCTCGGTGGGGGAAATCAGCCCCAGCATTTT
CASSLGLGGGNQPQHF
>TRBJ1-3|-|TRBV5-1|-
TGCGCCAGCAGGGAGAGTGGAAACACCATATATTTT
CASRESGNTIYF
>TRBJ2-7|TRBD1|TRBV2|-
TGTGCCAGCTCCGGGACAGGGGGCGGGGGCGAGCAGTACTTC
CASSGTGGGGEQYF
>TRBJ2-7|TRBD2|TRBV14|-
TGTGCCAGCAGCCCCGGGACTAGTCGGACCGAGCAGTACTTC
CASSPGTSRTEQYF
>TRBJ2-3|-|TRBV15|-
TGTGCCACCAGCAGAGATGGGCAGACGCAGTATTTT
CATSRDGQTQYF
>TRBJ1-5|TRBD1|TRBV19|-
TGTGCCGGCGGACAGGGCCTTAGCAATCAGCCCCAGCATTTT
CAGGQGLSNQPQHF
>TRBJ2-2|TRBD1|TRBV6-1|-
TGTGCCTCTCGGGACAGGGGGAGTCCCGGGGAGCTGTTTTTT
CASRDRGSPGELFF
>TRBJ2-7|TRBD2|TRBV28|many
TGTGCCACCACGGGGACTAGCGGGAGGGACGAGCAGTACTTC
CATTGTSGRDEQYF
>TRBJ1-1|-|TRBV27|-
TGTGCCAGCAGTTTGCGCAGAAACACTGAAGCTTTCTTT
CASSLRRNTEAFF
>TRBJ2-3|TRBD1|TRBV28|once
TGTGCCAGCAATATGCCGGACAGGCAGCCCACAGATACGCAGTATTTT
CASNMPDRQPTDTQYF
>TRBJ1-2|-|TRBV19|-
TGTGCCAGTAGTATTGGGTCTTTGGGCAGGGGCTACACCTTC
CASSIGSLGRGYTF